This T cell receptor beta chain was documented in a study of shared clonotypes between healthy human individuals. Study-level findings and limits: The authors expected sequencing depth to affect clonotype sharing among donors. Few donors limited the genetic and exposure-history diversity represented.

CDR1 is SGHTA and CDR2 is FQGNSA in the germline V gene. The V and J ends lost 5 bases and 0 bases respectively, with 5 bases between them. The CDR3 length is 12 residues. CCR7-negative CD45RA+ TemRA cells were pooled with CD45RO+ cells for CD8 memory. This table comes from immunoSEQ multiplex PCR, and its TCRdb copy is limited to in-frame clones, with some not included. The sample carries approximately 400,000 clones, 90% to 97% recorded once. A word on this clone: The antigen is undetermined.

The clonotype comes from a man aged 30 to 39 in good health. Sequenced material: memory CD8+ T cells sorted from blood. As for subset: CD45RO+ cells pooled with CCR7-negative TemRA cells. The V and J genes are TRBV7-2 and TRBJ2-7, with D possibly matching TRBD1 (5 bases). The CDR3 sequence: CASSDSSYEQYF. CDR3 nucleotide sequence: TGTGCCAGCAGCGACAGCTCCTACGAGCAGTACTTC.